This T cell receptor (beta chain) was captured by sequencing in a study of T cell repertoires in cytomegalovirus infection (dated by TCRdb to between 2017 and 2020). Background on the whole study: Donor HLA type was relevant to the analysis, because carriage of CMV infection together with the matching HLA type was indicated by public TCR beta signatures. The study at large found these results: In both this cohort and an independent roughly 400-donor cohort, the cumulative frequency of public TCR beta family members distinguished carriers of CMV infection plus the relevant HLA type. The ex vivo response was dominated by HLA-C-restricted CMV-specific TCR beta clonotypes, which also provided the single most frequent clonotype in two of eight donors.

On this clonotype: The antigen it recognizes is unknown. No much larger clonotype is one base removed from it; base qualities were not supplied.

Instrument on record: Illumina HiSeq 1500. TCRdb trimmed public reads at Q25 via fastp, called clones via MiXCR and kept in-frame beta chains. Here each entry gathers all rows of one CDR3 protein and keeps the most common genes and DNA. This sample comprises 200,000 to 250,000 distinct CDR3 sequences, over 20% of them detected only once. Roughly 18% of the sample belongs to the ten largest clones. The sample was CD8+ T cells from PBMCs. The clonotype comes from a human donor in good health (CMV status not recorded). Some clones in this sample may be carry-over from other donors' samples.

CDR3 loop: CASSFWTQNNSPLHF. The bases read TGTGCCAGCAGCTTCTGGACCCAAAATAATTCACCCCTCCACTTT. Here the chain combines TRBV7-9 and TRBJ1-6, with no reliable assignment of the D segment. The germline V gene encodes CDR1 SEHNR and CDR2 FQNEAQ (reference sequence). Reading from cysteine to phenylalanine, the CDR3 counts 15 amino acids. The CDR3 DNA has 45 bases and is translated from base 1. The junction carries 11 bases between V and J, which are trimmed by 3 bases and 5 bases respectively.